These 27 T cell receptor beta chains were all obtained from the same sample, sequenced in a study of cytomegalovirus exposure and HLA in healthy donors. The method was immunoSEQ multiplex PCR; TCRdb's version includes in-frame clones alone and lacks a portion of them. Of some 150,000 clones listed, around nine tenths are singletons. Sequenced: PBMCs. The receptors originated from a woman in her twenties or thirties in good health and CMV-seronegative.

This clone occurred a few times. The CDR3 DNA reads as TGTGCCAGCAGTGAAGCCTCCGGAACAGGACAAGAGACCCAGTACTTC. It translates to CASSEASGTGQETQYF. The chain joins TRBV6-1 to TRBJ2-5; a possible D gene is TRBD1 (5 bases). The CDR3 is made up of 16 amino acids. CDR1 is MNHNS and CDR2 is SASEGT in the germline V gene. Trimming pared 0 bases from V and 2 bases from J, leaving 13 bases between.

J is TRBJ2-3 and V is TRBV30, with TRBD2 as a possible D gene (6 bases). The germline V gene encodes CDR1 GTSNPN and CDR2 SVGIG (reference sequence). The germline V and J ends were trimmed by 2 bases and 4 bases, with 10 bases remaining between them. The CDR3 has 13 amino acids. The CDR3 region is CAWSQTSPDTQYF. CDR3 nucleotide sequence: TGTGCCTGGAGTCAGACTAGTCCAGATACGCAGTATTTT.

The chain has TRBV29-1 and TRBJ1-2; 10 bases are a match to TRBD1. Germline V lookup: CDR1 SQVTM, CDR2 ANQGSEA. The CDR3 contains 14 residues. V lost 5 bases, J lost 6 bases, and 9 bases stayed unmatched. CDR3 protein: CSVRTDRGGDGYTF. CDR3 DNA sequence: TGCAGCGTTAGGACGGACAGGGGGGGAGATGGCTACACCTTC. Filled out from reference TRBV29-1 and TRBJ1-2, the complete variable domain reads SAVISQKPSRDICQRGTSLTIQCQVDSQVTMMFWYRQQPGQSLTLIATANQGSEATYESGFVIDKFPISRPNLTFSTLTVSNMSPEDSSIYLCSVRTDRGGDGYTFGSGTRLTVV.

This sequence joins TRBV5-1 and TRBJ1-2; D might be TRBD1 (5 bases). The CDR3 totals 15 residues. The V end was cut by 0 bases, the J end by 4 bases, with 13 bases between. Germline-derived CDR1 and CDR2 are SGHRS and YFSETQ. The CDR3 protein is CASSLATTASYGYTF. The CDR3, as DNA: TGCGCCAGCAGCTTGGCTACGACAGCTAGCTATGGCTACACCTTC.

J is TRBJ2-3 and V is TRBV6-1, with D perhaps TRBD2 (6 bases). The length of the CDR3 is 14 residues. The germline gives CDR1 MNHNS, CDR2 SASEGT. V lost 8 bases and J lost 4, with 16 bases in between. In DNA, the CDR3 is TGTGCCAGCCGGGGGAGCTCCAGGCCAGATACGCAGTATTTT. Residues: CASRGSSRPDTQYF.

This clone was seen only once. The J gene is TRBJ2-3, the V gene TRBV5-4, with a possible D match to TRBD1 (5 bases). Per the germline V gene, CDR1 is SGHNT and CDR2 is YYREEE (reference sequence). CDR3 size: 14 residues. V was pared by 0 bases and J by 5 bases, with 10 bases between. The CDR3, as DNA: TGTGCCAGCAGCTTGGGGGGCAGGAGAGATACGCAGTATTTT. It codes for CASSLGGRRDTQYF.

The V gene is TRBV2, the J gene TRBJ1-5, with TRBD1 as a possible D gene (6 bases). V lost 3 bases, J lost 6 bases, and 15 bases lay in between. The CDR3 covers 15 residues. CDR1 is SNHLY, CDR2 FYNNEI, per germline. CDR3 in amino acids: CASSEGQGFSQPQHF. The CDR3 region has the DNA TGTGCCAGCAGTGAGGGGCAGGGGTTTAGTCAGCCCCAGCATTTT.

V is TRBV19 and J is TRBJ1-1; the match to TRBD1 covers 10 bases. The CDR3 runs 15 residues. Germline V gene sequence: CDR1 LNHDA, CDR2 SQIVND (reference sequence). The J segment lost 1 base and the V segment lost 11 bases, leaving 10 bases of the junction unmatched. DNA of the CDR3: TGTGCCTGCCGGGACAGGGGTAACCAGAACACTGAAGCTTTCTTT. The encoded protein is CACRDRGNQNTEAFF.

The V gene is TRBV9, the J gene TRBJ2-5; 10 bases fit TRBD1. Germline CDR1 reads SGDLS; CDR2 reads YYNGEE. CDR3 length: 21 amino acids. V was pared by 3 bases and J by 0 bases, with 20 bases of the junction left unmatched. The CDR3, as DNA: TGTGCCAGCAGCGCGGTACCGGGACAGGGGTTGGAAAATCCGTACCAAGAGACCCAGTACTTC. Its protein is CASSAVPGQGLENPYQETQYF.

This chain links TRBV4-1 with TRBJ1-1; D remains ambiguous. CDR3 length: 15 amino acids. The V and J ends lost 0 bases and 0 bases respectively, with 8 bases between them. CDR1 and CDR2 (germline): MGHRA, YSYEKL. Written as DNA, the CDR3 is TGCGCCAGCAGCCAAGAGGGCAGTTTGAACACTGAAGCTTTCTTT. The encoded protein is CASSQEGSLNTEAFF.

The chain links TRBV7-2 to TRBJ1-1; the D is unclear. With 5 bases removed from V and 6 bases from J, the gap between germline ends came to 16 bases. There are 14 residues in the CDR3. Germline V gene data show CDR1 as SGHTA and CDR2 as FQGNSA. The CDR3 bases are TGTGCCAGCAGCCAAAAATCGGTTGTAGCTGAAGCTTTCTTT. It codes for CASSQKSVVAEAFF.

The V and J genes are TRBV7-2 and TRBJ2-3; the D gene is possibly TRBD2 (5 bases). Trimming took off 4 bases at V and 4 bases at J, with 12 bases between the two ends. CDR3 length: 14 residues. Germline V gene data show CDR1 as SGHTA and CDR2 as FQGNSA. The CDR3 loop is CASSSDSGSDTQYF. CDR3 bases: TGTGCCAGCAGCTCAGATTCGGGGTCAGATACGCAGTATTTT.

V gene TRBV10-1 combines with J gene TRBJ2-1, with TRBD2 matching over 8 bases. The CDR3 loop spans 15 amino acids. The germline gives CDR1 WNHNN, CDR2 SYGVQD (reference sequence). V trimming: 6 bases; J trimming: 6 bases; junction bases outside the gene matches: 10. The CDR3 loop is CASSGTRGYPNEQFF. The DNA for the CDR3 is TGCGCCAGCAGCGGGACTAGAGGATATCCCAATGAGCAGTTCTTC.

This chain uses TRBV7-2 with TRBJ2-2; 8 nucleotides align to TRBD2. There are 14 residues in the CDR3. Germline V CDR1 and CDR2: SGHTA, FQGNSA. With V trimmed by 5 bases and J by 3 bases, 2 bases remained unmatched. The CDR3 loop reads CASSASGYTGELFF. The CDR3 DNA reads as TGTGCCAGCAGCGCTAGCGGGTACACCGGGGAGCTGTTTTTT. Looking up the rest from reference TRBV7-2 and TRBJ2-2 gives the full variable domain: GAGVSQSPSNKVTEKGKDVELRCDPISGHTALYWYRQSLGQGLEFLIYFQGNSAPDKSGLPSDRFSAERTGGSVSTLTIQRTQQEDSAVYLCASSASGYTGELFFGEGSRLTVL.

This clone was detected only a few times. V is TRBV5-4 and J is TRBJ2-2; D unclear. The CDR3 has 13 amino acids. V was shortened by 7 bases and J by 7 bases, with 14 bases between the two germline ends. CDR1 is SGHNT and CDR2 is YYREEE in the germline V gene (reference sequence). The CDR3 region is CASPSRPGGELFF. The CDR3 bases are TGTGCCAGCCCAAGCCGGCCGGGCGGGGAGCTGTTTTTT.

The chain carries TRBV19 and TRBJ2-1, with 12 bases matching TRBD2. The CDR3 has 13 amino acids. The germline CDR1 and CDR2 sequences are LNHDA and SQIVND (reference sequence). Germline trimming cut 10 bases from V and 7 bases from J; bases unmatched to any gene: 5. This chain's CDR3 is CATRTSGVNEQFF. CDR3 DNA sequence: TGTGCCACCAGGACTAGCGGGGTAAATGAGCAGTTCTTC.

This clone has just a few counts. This chain connects TRBV6-1 to TRBJ2-1; 7 bases line up with TRBD1. V lost 6 bases, J lost 4 bases, and 3 bases stayed unmatched. The CDR3 has 13 amino acids. In germline, CDR1 is MNHNS, CDR2 SASEGT. The CDR3 nucleotides read TGTGCCAGCAGCCCGGACAGGTACAATGAGCAGTTCTTC. It yields the protein CASSPDRYNEQFF.

In this sample, this clone turned up once. The CDR3 region is CASSSGSGTGPYEQYF. The DNA for the CDR3 is TGCGCCAGCAGCTCGGGGAGTGGGACAGGGCCCTACGAGCAGTACTTC. This chain connects TRBV5-1 to TRBJ2-7; the match to TRBD1 covers 9 bases. Per the germline V gene, CDR1 is SGHRS and CDR2 is YFSETQ. The CDR3 runs to 16 residues. V lost 3 bases to trimming and J lost 2 bases; unmatched junction nucleotides: 9.

The chain is built from TRBV12-5 and TRBJ2-5; 10 nucleotides match TRBD1. The V and J ends lost 7 bases and 7 bases, in that order; junction bases with no gene match: 12. Germline lookup yields CDR1 LGHNT and CDR2 FRNRAP. The CDR3 covers 15 residues. The CDR3 here is CASAMDRGFYGTQYF. The CDR3 DNA sequence: TGTGCTAGTGCCATGGACAGGGGGTTTTATGGGACCCAGTACTTC.

The rearrangement uses TRBV5-1 and TRBJ2-3; 9 bases are a match to TRBD2. Germline V gene data show CDR1 as SGHRS and CDR2 as YFSETQ. This CDR3 region has 20 residues. J lost 0 bases, V lost 5 bases, and 19 bases had no gene match. This CDR3 is CASSYSSVGWRGGSTDTQYF. DNA for the CDR3: TGCGCCAGCAGTTACTCCTCGGTCGGGTGGCGGGGGGGAAGCACAGATACGCAGTATTTT.

The gene calls are TRBV18 and TRBJ2-3; the match to TRBD2 covers 10 bases. The ends lost 1 base at V and 2 bases at J; junction bases unmatched: 3. This CDR3 is built from 16 residues. Germline CDR1 and CDR2: KGHSH and LQKENI. CDR3 sequence reads: CASSPLAGGYTDTQYF. The CDR3 DNA follows: TGTGCCAGCTCACCACTAGCGGGGGGATACACAGATACGCAGTATTTT.

CDR3 bases: TGCAGCGTTGCCCGTCTGATTCCAGGGGCCTGGACGAACACTGAAGCTTTCTTT. This encodes CSVARLIPGAWTNTEAFF. The V gene is TRBV29-1, the J gene TRBJ1-1, with D maybe TRBD1 (6 bases). V was cut by 4 bases and J by 1 base, with 25 bases left in between. The CDR3 runs to 18 residues. Germline values: CDR1 SQVTM, CDR2 ANQGSEA. Using reference TRBV29-1 and TRBJ1-1 for the parts outside the CDR3, the full variable domain is SAVISQKPSRDICQRGTSLTIQCQVDSQVTMMFWYRQQPGQSLTLIATANQGSEATYESGFVIDKFPISRPNLTFSTLTVSNMSPEDSSIYLCSVARLIPGAWTNTEAFFGQGTRLTVV.

The chain employs TRBV2 and TRBJ2-3; TRBD2 matches 8 bases. Germline V gene sequence: CDR1 SNHLY, CDR2 FYNNEI. The junction had 11 bases not matched to a gene; V was cut back by 1 base and J by 2 bases. The CDR3 totals 18 residues. For the CDR3, the DNA is TGTGCCAGCAGTGAAGGCCCGGGGGTAGCGGGGTACACAGATACGCAGTATTTT. It encodes CASSEGPGVAGYTDTQYF.

This sequence joins TRBV6-6 and TRBJ1-2, with 7 nucleotides matching TRBD1. The CDR3 sequence is 15 residues long. J gave up 4 bases and V 0 bases, and 5 bases lay outside the gene matches. Germline V CDR1 and CDR2: MNHNY, SVGAGI (reference sequence). CDR3 nucleotides: TGTGCCAGCAGTTACTCCGCGGGACAGATCTATGGCTACACCTTC. Translating gives CASSYSAGQIYGYTF.

V is TRBV15 and J is TRBJ2-2; 8 nucleotides match TRBD1. V lost 4 bases to trimming and J lost 6 bases; unmatched junction nucleotides: 7. The CDR3 spans 15 residues. The germline V gene encodes CDR1 LNHNV and CDR2 YYDKDF (reference sequence). The CDR3 loop is CATSTPGQGSGELFF. The DNA for the CDR3 is TGTGCCACCAGCACCCCCGGACAGGGCTCCGGGGAGCTGTTTTTT.

The chain carries TRBV10-3 and TRBJ2-7; D gene unclear. The CDR3 totals 13 residues. Between the trimmed V and J ends, which lost 6 bases and 1 base, there was a span of 10 bases. From germline, CDR1 is ENHRY and CDR2 SYGVKD. The CDR3, as DNA: TGTGCCATCAGCGTACAACCATCCTACGAGCAGTACTTC. It is translated as CAISVQPSYEQYF.

This clone has only a few counts. J is TRBJ1-1 and V is TRBV6-1; D may be TRBD1 (5 bases). Trimming removed 7 bases from V and 5 bases from J, with 20 bases in between. Germline CDR1 is MNHNS and CDR2 is SASEGT. The CDR3 totals 15 residues. The CDR3 spells CASNRLQTVATEAFF. The DNA of the CDR3 is TGTGCCAGCAACCGCCTACAGACAGTAGCAACTGAAGCTTTCTTT.